What follows are 26 T cell receptor beta chains derived from one specimen sequenced in a study of blood T cell repertoires in COVID-19. The method was immunoSEQ multiplex PCR; TCRdb's version includes in-frame clones alone and lacks a portion of them. The sample shows about 260,000 clones, about nine tenths of them seen only once. The sample taken for sequencing was peripheral blood. These receptors were obtained from a woman between 40 and 55 years old with acute or convalescent COVID-19.

The chain recombines TRBV19 with TRBJ1-1; 7 bases fit TRBD1. The CDR3 length is 14 residues. Per the germline V gene, CDR1 is LNHDA and CDR2 is SQIVND (reference sequence). With 1 base clipped from V and 3 bases from J, the junction kept 2 bases outside the gene matches. The CDR3 nucleotides are TGTGCCAGTAGTATAGTAAGGGGGCACACTGAAGCTTTCTTT. Amino acid sequence: CASSIVRGHTEAFF.

The chain carries TRBV20-1 and TRBJ2-1, with no clear D. The CDR3 runs 11 residues. Germline assignment: CDR1 DFQATT and CDR2 SNEGSKA (reference sequence). The germline V and J ends were trimmed by 3 bases and 9 bases, with 9 bases remaining between them. CDR3: CSASGTVEQFF. DNA of the CDR3: TGCAGTGCTAGTGGTACGGTTGAGCAGTTCTTC.

The chain links TRBV5-1 to TRBJ1-1, with D maybe TRBD1 (6 bases). The CDR3 is 13 amino acids. V dropped 0 bases and J dropped 6 bases, with 9 bases sitting between them. From germline, CDR1 is SGHRS and CDR2 YFSETQ. CDR3 residues: CASSLVRGAEAFF. Here the CDR3 DNA reads TGCGCCAGCAGCTTGGTCAGGGGTGCTGAAGCTTTCTTT.

The chain is built from TRBV11-2 and TRBJ2-3; tentative D call: TRBD1 (5 bases). V lost 0 bases to trimming and J lost 8 bases, with 21 bases between them. The CDR3 runs 17 residues. Germline V gene lookup returns CDR1 SGHAT and CDR2 FQNNGV. CDR3 DNA sequence: TGTGCCAGCAGCTTAGATCCGCCAAGGGGCTTCGTTAGTACGCAGTATTTT. The encoded protein is CASSLDPPRGFVSTQYF.

The chain recombines TRBV5-6 with TRBJ1-2; 7 nucleotides match TRBD1. CDR3 length: 15 amino acids. Germline CDR1 reads SGHDT; CDR2 reads YYEEEE. V shed 4 bases, J shed 3 bases, and the junction held 9 bases outside the gene matches. Here the CDR3 reads CASSVTGQNYYGYTF. Here the CDR3 DNA reads TGTGCCAGCAGCGTAACGGGACAGAATTACTATGGCTACACCTTC.

The V gene is TRBV6-5, the J gene TRBJ2-7; 8 nucleotides agree with TRBD2. With 3 bases clipped from V and 5 bases from J, the junction kept 12 bases outside the gene matches. Germline CDR1 and CDR2: MNHEY and SVGAGI. The CDR3 consists of 16 residues. CDR3 residues: CASSYPLWAGGNEQYV. The CDR3 DNA follows: TGTGCCAGCAGTTATCCGTTATGGGCGGGGGGAAACGAGCAGTACGTC.

Concerning this clone itself: This same CDR3 is encoded by further DNA sequences in the sample. J is TRBJ2-2 and V is TRBV3-1 (or the pseudogene TRBV3-2), with a tentative D call TRBD1 (6 bases). The CDR3 is 13 amino acids. In germline, CDR1 is LGHDT, CDR2 YNNKEL (reference sequence). Trimming pared 4 bases from V and 5 bases from J, leaving 8 bases between. The CDR3 DNA reads as TGTGCCAGCAGCCTTCAGGGGACCGGGGAGCTGTTTTTT. This gives the protein CASSLQGTGELFF.

The chain couples TRBV5-4 to TRBJ1-1, with no clear D. The CDR3 has 9 amino acids. Germline lookup yields CDR1 SGHNT and CDR2 YYREEE (reference sequence). Trimming pared 4 bases from V and 8 bases from J, leaving 3 bases between. CDR3: CASSPEAFF. The CDR3 nucleotides read TGTGCCAGCAGCCCGGAAGCTTTCTTT.

The rearrangement links TRBV10-3 to TRBJ1-2, with D tentatively TRBD1 (6 bases). This CDR3 region has 14 residues. Germline lookup yields CDR1 ENHRY and CDR2 SYGVKD. Trimming pared 6 bases from V and 1 base from J, leaving 12 bases between. CDR3 DNA sequence: TGTGCCATCAGAACGGACAGCCTTAACTATGGCTACACCTTC. Protein sequence: CAIRTDSLNYGYTF.

The chain recombines TRBV7-8 with TRBJ1-6; 10 nucleotides match TRBD1. J gave up 7 bases and V 4 bases, and 4 bases lay outside the gene matches. The CDR3 consists of 15 residues. Germline assignment: CDR1 SGHVS and CDR2 FQNEAQ. In DNA form, the CDR3 reads TGTGCCAGCAGCTCCCGGGACAGGGGAAATTCACCCCTCCACTTT. This translates into CASSSRDRGNSPLHF. The full variable domain, in which reference TRBV7-8 and TRBJ1-6 provide the parts outside the CDR3, is GAGVSQSPRYKVAKRGQDVALRCDPISGHVSLFWYQQALGQGPEFLTYFQNEAQLDKSGLPSDRFFAERPEGSVSTLKIQRTQQEDSAVYLCASSSRDRGNSPLHFGNGTRLTVT.

V is TRBV12-3 or TRBV12-4 and J is TRBJ2-3; D is undetermined. CDR3 length equals 13 residues. V gave up 6 bases and J gave up 1 base, with 8 bases separating them. The DNA of the CDR3 is TGTGCCAGCAGCCATGAGGGCACAGATACGCAGTATTTT. Encoded protein: CASSHEGTDTQYF.

The chain couples TRBV30 to TRBJ1-5; the D gene is possibly TRBD1 (6 bases). This CDR3 spans 13 amino acids. CDR1 is GTSNPN and CDR2 is SVGIG in the germline V gene (reference sequence). The germline V and J ends were trimmed by 2 bases and 9 bases, with 14 bases remaining between them. The CDR3 DNA is TGTGCCTGGAGTAGGGGGACCGGTGGGCCCCAGCATTTT. This encodes CAWSRGTGGPQHF.

The chain carries TRBV4-2 and TRBJ1-5; no firm D call. Trimming pared 0 bases from V and 3 bases from J, leaving 12 bases between. The CDR3 loop spans 16 amino acids. Germline assignment: CDR1 LGHNA and CDR2 YNFKEQ. This chain's CDR3 is CASSQDGTGNNQPQHF. In DNA form, the CDR3 reads TGTGCCAGCAGCCAAGATGGAACGGGTAACAATCAGCCCCAGCATTTT.

V is TRBV12-5 and J is TRBJ1-1; no firm D call. Germline V gene data show CDR1 as LGHNT and CDR2 as FRNRAP. The CDR3 is 15 amino acids. V was clipped by 2 bases and J by 0 bases, with 10 bases between them. Written as DNA, the CDR3 is TGTGCTAGTGGTTTGTCAAGAAACATGAACACTGAAGCTTTCTTT. Its translation: CASGLSRNMNTEAFF.

This rearrangement joins TRBV19 to TRBJ2-6; 11 bases agree with TRBD1. The trim removed 5 bases at V and 5 bases at J, leaving 8 bases unmatched. CDR3 length equals 17 residues. Germline values: CDR1 LNHDA, CDR2 SQIVND (reference sequence). Here the CDR3 DNA reads TGTGCCAGTAGTCCCTGGACAGGGGGCGCCTGGGCCAACGTCCTGACTTTC. Its protein product is CASSPWTGGAWANVLTF.

The genes are TRBV5-6 and TRBJ1-5, with D tentatively TRBD1 (6 bases). V was cut by 3 bases and J by 2 bases, with 9 bases left in between. CDR1 is SGHDT and CDR2 is YYEEEE in the germline V gene. The CDR3 totals 14 residues. CDR3: CASSSHRGNQPQHF. The DNA for the CDR3 is TGTGCCAGCAGCTCCCACAGGGGCAATCAGCCCCAGCATTTT.

The genes are TRBV5-1 and TRBJ1-1, with D possibly matching TRBD1 (5 bases). The germline gives CDR1 SGHRS, CDR2 YFSETQ. The CDR3 runs 15 residues. The V end lost 4 bases, the J end lost 0 bases, and 13 bases lay between the germline ends. CDR3 amino acids: CASSPGRGLNTEAFF. CDR3 nucleotides: TGCGCCAGCAGCCCGGGGAGGGGCCTGAACACTGAAGCTTTCTTT.

The rearrangement uses TRBV2 and TRBJ1-1; 12 bases fit TRBD1. Germline V gene sequence: CDR1 SNHLY, CDR2 FYNNEI. The ends lost 4 bases at V and 5 bases at J; junction bases unmatched: 2. CDR3 length: 14 amino acids. Written as DNA, the CDR3 is TGTGCCAGCAGTGGGGACAGGGGGCGGACTGAAGCTTTCTTT. Translated, it gives CASSGDRGRTEAFF.

This rearrangement joins TRBV5-4 to TRBJ1-2; maybe TRBD1 (5 bases). The CDR3 contains 13 residues. V dropped 1 base and J dropped 6 bases, with 10 bases sitting between them. Germline values: CDR1 SGHNT, CDR2 YYREEE (reference sequence). CDR3 nucleotide sequence: TGTGCCAGCAGCTTGAAAGGGGCTGATGGCTACACCTTC. Protein: CASSLKGADGYTF.

V is TRBV14 and J is TRBJ2-5, with a weak D call TRBD2 (5 bases). The CDR3 sequence is 14 residues long. Germline V gene lookup returns CDR1 SGHDN and CDR2 FVKESK. V lost 3 bases and J 1 base, leaving 9 bases between the germline ends. The CDR3 reads CASSHLAGQETQYF. The CDR3 nucleotides are TGTGCCAGCAGCCATCTAGCAGGCCAAGAGACCCAGTACTTC.

The chain uses TRBV13 and TRBJ2-5, with 7 bases that match TRBD1. This CDR3 contains 15 residues. Per germline, CDR1 PRHDT and CDR2 FYEKMQ (reference sequence). The V segment lost 6 bases and the J segment 3 bases; nucleotides outside the gene matches: 10. The CDR3 reads CASRYIGQAEETQYF. In DNA form, the CDR3 reads TGTGCCAGCAGGTACATAGGACAGGCAGAAGAGACCCAGTACTTC.

J is TRBJ2-5 and V is TRBV6-5; 7 nucleotides align to TRBD2. Germline assignment: CDR1 MNHEY and CDR2 SVGAGI. After removal of 7 bases from V and 2 bases from J, the junction contained 10 bases not matched to a gene. The CDR3 consists of 15 residues. The CDR3 region is CASNGAGEGQETQYF. The CDR3 DNA sequence: TGTGCCAGCAATGGGGCGGGGGAGGGACAAGAGACCCAGTACTTC.

This clone was seen just once. The chain employs TRBV6-5 and TRBJ2-1; 8 bases are a match to TRBD1. This CDR3 contains 16 residues. Germline V gene data show CDR1 as MNHEY and CDR2 as SVGAGI. Losses at the gene ends were 1 base for V and 7 bases for J; bases not matched to a gene: 9. CDR3 DNA sequence: TGTGCCAGCAGTTACTTGGCAGGGGGCGCATCGAATGAGCAGTTCTTC. As protein: CASSYLAGGASNEQFF.

This chain joins TRBV19 and TRBJ1-1; 7 bases are shared with TRBD1. CDR1 and CDR2 (germline): LNHDA, SQIVND (reference sequence). V was pared by 9 bases and J by 11 bases, with 18 bases of the junction left unmatched. This CDR3 comprises 14 residues. CDR3 DNA: TGTGCCAGCGAAGGGGGACAGCCAAACGAAGGGGCTTTCTTT. Translating it yields CASEGGQPNEGAFF.

The rearrangement links TRBV2 to TRBJ2-4, with D perhaps TRBD1 (5 bases). CDR1 SNHLY and CDR2 FYNNEI come from the germline V gene. The CDR3 consists of 14 residues. The V end lost 10 bases, the J end lost 0 bases, and 13 bases lay between the germline ends. The CDR3 region is CATGQGLAKNIQYF. CDR3 bases: TGTGCCACAGGGCAGGGTCTAGCCAAAAACATTCAGTACTTC.

The CDR3 nucleotides are TGTGCCAGCAGCCAAGACTCAATCTCAGGGAGCACAGATACGCAGTATTTT. It encodes CASSQDSISGSTDTQYF. This sequence joins TRBV3-1 (or the pseudogene TRBV3-2) and TRBJ2-3, with D perhaps matching TRBD1 (5 bases). CDR1 LGHDT and CDR2 YNNKEL come from the germline V gene (reference sequence). The CDR3 is made up of 17 amino acids. Trimming took off 0 bases at V and 0 bases at J, with 13 bases between the two ends.